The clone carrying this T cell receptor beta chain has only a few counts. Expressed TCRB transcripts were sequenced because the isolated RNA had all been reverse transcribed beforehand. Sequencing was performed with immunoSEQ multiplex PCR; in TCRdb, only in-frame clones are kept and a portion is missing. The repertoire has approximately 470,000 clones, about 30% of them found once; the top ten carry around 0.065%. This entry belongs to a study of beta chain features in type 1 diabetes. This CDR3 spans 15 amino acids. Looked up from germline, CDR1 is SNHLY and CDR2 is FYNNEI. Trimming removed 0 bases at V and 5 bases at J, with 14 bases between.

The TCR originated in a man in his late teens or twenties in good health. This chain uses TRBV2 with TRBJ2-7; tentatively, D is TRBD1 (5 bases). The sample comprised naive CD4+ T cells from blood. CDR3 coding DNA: TGTGCCAGCAGTGAAGCGCTTCGGATGGGGCACGAGCAGTACTTC. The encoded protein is CASSEALRMGHEQYF.